Described below is a single T cell receptor beta chain sequence and its context. The germline CDR1 and CDR2 sequences are MNHNY and SVGAGI (reference sequence). Trimming cost V 5 bases and J 5 bases; bases outside gene matches: 12. The CDR3 is 16 residues long. Investigators divided CD4+ cells into CD45RA+ naive and CD45RA-negative memory subsets. Libraries were prepared by immunoSEQ multiplex PCR; TCRdb keeps only in-frame clonotypes and omits some of them. The data show some 980,000 clones, over 75% seen once. This specimen comes from a study of shared clonotypes between healthy human individuals. The source is a man aged 18 to 29 in good health. The specimen sequenced was memory CD4+ T cells sorted from blood. Specified subset: CD45RA-negative fraction. The rearrangement joins TRBV6-6 to TRBJ2-4; 7 positions match TRBD1. CDR3 sequence: CASSLPGQPPQNIQYF. In DNA, the CDR3 is TGTGCCAGCAGTCTCCCGGGACAGCCCCCCCAAAACATTCAGTACTTC.